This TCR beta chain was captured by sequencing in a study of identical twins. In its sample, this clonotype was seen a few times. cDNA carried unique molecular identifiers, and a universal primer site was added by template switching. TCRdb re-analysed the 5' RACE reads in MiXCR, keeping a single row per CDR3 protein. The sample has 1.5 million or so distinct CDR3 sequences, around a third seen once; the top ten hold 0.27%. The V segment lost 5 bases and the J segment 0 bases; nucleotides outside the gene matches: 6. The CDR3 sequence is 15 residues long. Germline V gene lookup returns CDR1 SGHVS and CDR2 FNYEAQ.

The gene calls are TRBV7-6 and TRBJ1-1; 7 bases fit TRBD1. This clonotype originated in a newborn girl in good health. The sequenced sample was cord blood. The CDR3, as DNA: TGTGCCAGCAGCCGCGGACAGGCCCTGAACACTGAAGCTTTCTTT. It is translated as CASSRGQALNTEAFF.